Listed below are T cell receptor beta chains from one sample, sequenced in a study of circulating CD8 cells and anti-PD-1 response in melanoma. MiXCR, applied by TCRdb to the reads, yields one record per CDR3 protein. Of about 850 distinct CDR3 sequences in the sample, approximately 6% are singletons; the top ten hold approximately 6.6%. The sequenced sample was CD8+ T cells from PBMCs, obtained at baseline or after one month of anti-PD-1 therapy (not recorded which). The receptors shown here come from a human donor with melanoma. The CDR3 runs from the conserved cysteine through the conserved F or W. Fields, in order: CDR3 length, J gene, D gene, V gene, CDR3 protein. A D gene is named only where the DNA matches it firmly.

12,TRBJ2-3,NA,TRBV7-2,CASSLLTDTQYF
16,TRBJ2-1,NA,TRBV7-2,CASSLGFQRSYNEQFF
15,TRBJ2-5,TRBD2,TRBV11-1,CASSSGLAGEETQYF
17,TRBJ2-6,NA,TRBV18,CASSPPFEGSGANVLTF
16,TRBJ2-2,TRBD1,TRBV6-4,CASSAQGAFPPGELFF
13,TRBJ1-1,NA,TRBV29-1,CSVDDGWNTEAFF
13,TRBJ2-5,NA,TRBV2,CARKDSVQETQYF
13,TRBJ2-7,NA,TRBV29-1,CSVEGRYSYEQYF
13,TRBJ2-7,NA,TRBV28,CASSSRNSYEQYF
22,TRBJ2-7,TRBD1,TRBV23-1,CASSQSRVDLTRDRGTVHEQYF
18,TRBJ1-4,NA,TRBV20-1,CSARDGGGPPSANEKLFF
15,TRBJ2-2,TRBD2,TRBV7-2,CASSLTSGLPGELFF
14,TRBJ1-4,TRBD1,TRBV27,CASSTRGLNEKLFF
15,TRBJ2-7,TRBD1,TRBV30,CAWIRRDRGPGEQYF
14,TRBJ2-7,TRBD2,TRBV19,CASSITSGSYEQYF
15,TRBJ1-1,NA,TRBV5-8,CASSYRPWGNTEAFF
13,TRBJ2-3,TRBD2,TRBV27,CASNRRGGDTQYF
15,TRBJ2-4,TRBD1,TRBV27,CASQTGGPAKNIQYF
15,TRBJ2-6,NA,TRBV27,CASSSREAGANVLTF
15,TRBJ2-7,TRBD2,TRBV2,CASSDSGGPLYEQYF
15,TRBJ2-7,TRBD2,TRBV19,CASSMGLAGELEQYF
14,TRBJ2-1,NA,TRBV29-1,CSVGGSVLNNEQFF
17,TRBJ2-1,TRBD1,TRBV19,CASSIDLGQGSYNEQFF
14,TRBJ2-3,TRBD2,TRBV19,CASKNSGGAVTQYF
16,TRBJ2-2,TRBD1,TRBV5-5,CASSLARTGPTGELFF
12,TRBJ2-1,NA,TRBV19,CASTDTYNEQFF
13,TRBJ2-7,NA,TRBV27,CATRLGIGYEQYF
15,TRBJ2-7,NA,TRBV7-3,CASSPIPQGYAEQYF
15,TRBJ2-2,NA,TRBV25-1,CASSESTRYTGELFF
15,TRBJ2-7,NA,TRBV12-3/TRBV12-4,CASSPEDIGSYEQYF
17,TRBJ2-2,TRBD2,TRBV15,CATSSPGVGGPSGELFF
11,TRBJ1-2,NA,TRBV29-1,CSGGTMNGYTF
15,TRBJ2-7,TRBD1,TRBV19,CASSMAARGLGEQYF
19,TRBJ2-1,TRBD2,TRBV12-5,CASGLVQGLAGGGLNEQFF
14,TRBJ2-6,NA,TRBV20-1,CSASRFGGANVLTF
12,TRBJ1-4,NA,TRBV29-1,CSVYSWDEKLFF
14,TRBJ2-7,NA,TRBV7-2,CASSLDSRTYEQYF
15,TRBJ2-2,TRBD2,TRBV29-1,CSAKTSGVNTGELFF
13,TRBJ1-2,NA,TRBV28,CASSPNYQRGYTF
16,TRBJ2-1,TRBD2,TRBV7-2,CASSLEVAGTYNEQFF
17,TRBJ2-3,TRBD2,TRBV4-3,CASSQDTSGGGRDTQYF
13,TRBJ2-7,NA,TRBV3-1,CASSQQDSREQYF
15,TRBJ2-7,TRBD1,TRBV27,CASSLGQGPRYEQYF
16,TRBJ1-2,NA,TRBV19,CASRRVSVREDYGYTF